The sample holds many counts of the clone carrying this T cell receptor (beta chain). Its antigen remains unknown. The data were obtained in a study of T-cell reconstitution after alpha-beta-depleted transplantation in children. Whole-study results and caveats: Newly produced T cells mostly accounted for T-cell counts and diversity one year post-transplant. The origin of high day-60 TCRbeta diversity in some patients lay in surviving recipient T cells and thymic progenitors. Two months or so post-transplant, alpha-beta T cells reportedly derived from several hundred expanded graft clones.

This CDR3 region has 12 residues. Deletions cut 2 bases from V and 9 bases from J, with 8 bases between. Germline V lookup: CDR1 SEHNR, CDR2 FQNEAQ (reference sequence). The TCRbeta library was prepared with unique molecular identifiers. TCRdb reanalysed the PCR reads using MiXCR and keeps one entry per CDR3 protein. The sample lists hundreds of thousands of distinct CDR3 sequences; roughly 13% were seen once. This specimen consisted of PBMCs, mostly from graft donor cells, obtained 360 days after TCRalphabeta/CD19-depleted stem cell transplant. The chain employs TRBV7-9 and TRBJ2-1; D gene uncertain. This clonotype originated in a male patient under 18 who had a stem cell transplant for acute myeloid leukemia, so the T cells may come from the graft donor. The CDR3 loop reads CASSLLVVEQFF. DNA for the CDR3: TGTGCCAGCAGCTTACTAGTGGTTGAGCAGTTCTTC.